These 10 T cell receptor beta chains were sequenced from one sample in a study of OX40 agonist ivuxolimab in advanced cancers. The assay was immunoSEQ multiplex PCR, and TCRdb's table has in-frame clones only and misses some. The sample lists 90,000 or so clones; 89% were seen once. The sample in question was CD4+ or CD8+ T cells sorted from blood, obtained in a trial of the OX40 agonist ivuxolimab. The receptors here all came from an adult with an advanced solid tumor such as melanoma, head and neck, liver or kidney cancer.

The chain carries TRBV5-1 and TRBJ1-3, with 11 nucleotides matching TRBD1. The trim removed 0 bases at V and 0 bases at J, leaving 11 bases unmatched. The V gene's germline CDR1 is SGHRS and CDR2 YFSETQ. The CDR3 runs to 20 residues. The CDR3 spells CASSLGPPGQGVLSGNTIYF. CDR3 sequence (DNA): TGCGCCAGCAGCTTGGGCCCCCCGGGACAGGGGGTCCTCTCTGGAAACACCATATATTTT.

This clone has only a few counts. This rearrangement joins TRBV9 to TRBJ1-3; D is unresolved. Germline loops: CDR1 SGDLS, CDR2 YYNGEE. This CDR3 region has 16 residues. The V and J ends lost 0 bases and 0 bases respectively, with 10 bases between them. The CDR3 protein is CASSVGLEISGNTIYF. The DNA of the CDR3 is TGTGCCAGCAGCGTAGGGTTGGAAATCTCTGGAAACACCATATATTTT.

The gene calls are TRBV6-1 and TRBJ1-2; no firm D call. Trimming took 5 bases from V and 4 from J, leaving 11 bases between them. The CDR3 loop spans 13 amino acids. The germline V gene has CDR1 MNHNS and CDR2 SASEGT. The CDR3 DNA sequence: TGTGCCAGCAGTTCCCAAGCGCTCTATGGCTACACCTTC. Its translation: CASSSQALYGYTF.

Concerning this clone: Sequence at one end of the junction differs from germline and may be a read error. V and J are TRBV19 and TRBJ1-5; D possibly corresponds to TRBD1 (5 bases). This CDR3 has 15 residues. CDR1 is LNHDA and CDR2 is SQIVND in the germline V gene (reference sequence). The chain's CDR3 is CTSSIGGGARQPQHF. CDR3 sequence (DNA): TGTACCAGTAGTATAGGTGGAGGGGCTCGACAGCCCCAGCATTTT.

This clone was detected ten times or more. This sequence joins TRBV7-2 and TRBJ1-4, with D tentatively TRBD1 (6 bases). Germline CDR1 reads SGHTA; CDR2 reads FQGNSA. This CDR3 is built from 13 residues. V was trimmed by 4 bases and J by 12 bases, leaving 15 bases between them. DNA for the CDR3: TGTGCCAGCAGCTCCGGGGGCAAAGGGGAACTGTTTTTT. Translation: CASSSGGKGELFF.

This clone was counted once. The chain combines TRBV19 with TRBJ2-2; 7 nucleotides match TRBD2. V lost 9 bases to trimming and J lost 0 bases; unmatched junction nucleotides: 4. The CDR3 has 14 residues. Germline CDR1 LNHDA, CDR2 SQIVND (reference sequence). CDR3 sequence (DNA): TGTGCCAGCAAGCGGGAATCGAACACCGGGGAGCTGTTTTTT. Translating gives CASKRESNTGELFF.

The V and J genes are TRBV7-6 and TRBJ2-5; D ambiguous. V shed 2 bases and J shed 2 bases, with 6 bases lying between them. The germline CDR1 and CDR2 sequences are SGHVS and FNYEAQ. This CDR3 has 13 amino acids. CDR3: CASSLQQQETQYF. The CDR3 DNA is TGTGCCAGCAGCTTACAACAGCAAGAGACCCAGTACTTC.

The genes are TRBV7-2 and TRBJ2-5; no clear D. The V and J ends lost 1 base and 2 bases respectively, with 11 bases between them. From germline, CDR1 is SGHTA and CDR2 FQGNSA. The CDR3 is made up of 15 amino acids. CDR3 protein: CASSLGGQSQETQYF. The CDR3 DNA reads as TGTGCCAGCAGCTTAGGAGGCCAGAGTCAAGAGACCCAGTACTTC.

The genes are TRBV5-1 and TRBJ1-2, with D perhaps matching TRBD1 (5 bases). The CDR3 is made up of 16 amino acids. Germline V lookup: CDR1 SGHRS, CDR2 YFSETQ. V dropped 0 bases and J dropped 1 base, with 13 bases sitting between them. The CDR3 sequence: CASSLVPLDSNYGYTF. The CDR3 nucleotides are TGCGCCAGCAGCTTGGTGCCCCTAGACAGTAACTATGGCTACACCTTC.

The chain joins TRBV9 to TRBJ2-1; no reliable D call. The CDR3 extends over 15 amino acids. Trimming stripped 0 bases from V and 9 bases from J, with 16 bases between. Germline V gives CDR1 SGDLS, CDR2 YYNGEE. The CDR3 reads CASSVGPTSRAEQFF. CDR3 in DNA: TGTGCCAGCAGCGTAGGCCCAACGAGTCGGGCTGAGCAGTTCTTC.